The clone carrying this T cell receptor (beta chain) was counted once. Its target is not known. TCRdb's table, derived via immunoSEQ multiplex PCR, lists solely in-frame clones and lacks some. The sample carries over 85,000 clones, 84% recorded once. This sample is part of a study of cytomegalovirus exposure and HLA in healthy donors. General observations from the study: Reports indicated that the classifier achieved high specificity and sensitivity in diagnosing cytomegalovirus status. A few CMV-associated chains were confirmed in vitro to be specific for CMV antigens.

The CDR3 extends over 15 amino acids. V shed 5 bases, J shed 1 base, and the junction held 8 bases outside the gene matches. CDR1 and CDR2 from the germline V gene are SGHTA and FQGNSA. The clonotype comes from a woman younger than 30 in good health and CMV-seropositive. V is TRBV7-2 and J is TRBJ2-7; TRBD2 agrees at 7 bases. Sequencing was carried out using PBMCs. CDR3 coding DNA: TGTGCCAGCAGCATAAGCGGGGTACAGTCCTACGAGCAGTACTTC. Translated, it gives CASSISGVQSYEQYF.